The T cell receptor (beta chain) described here comes from a study of cytomegalovirus exposure and HLA in healthy donors. With 60 Vbeta and 13 Jbeta primers, the PCR was carried out. Produced via immunoSEQ multiplex PCR; TCRdb's table is partial and in-frame only. This sample has 95,000 to 150,000 clones, with roughly 80% found just once. V shed 0 bases and J shed 4 bases, with 11 bases lying between them. CDR1 is SGHKS, CDR2 YYEKEE, per germline (reference sequence). The CDR3 sequence is 15 residues long. The clonotype comes from a female donor in good health and CMV-seronegative. Sequencing was done on a sample of PBMCs. The rearrangement joins TRBV5-5 to TRBJ2-1, with D maybe TRBD1 (5 bases). CDR3 DNA sequence: TGTGCCAGCAGCTTGGATCGTCCAGGGTACAATGAGCAGTTCTTC. Amino acids: CASSLDRPGYNEQFF.